This T cell receptor beta chain was recorded in a study of post-analysis software for immune sequencing data. Background on the study: Relapsing-remitting, secondary progressive and progressive-relapsing forms made up the multiple sclerosis disease courses.

Study-level results: When patients were compared with controls, about 5 TRBV segments were more frequent, TRBV5-6, TRBV5-1 and TRBV20-1 among them. The study found significantly lower normalized Chao1 diversity in multiple sclerosis patients than in controls.

cDNA libraries for TCR beta contained unique molecular identifiers. TCRdb redid the calling of the PCR reads with MiXCR, one entry per CDR3 protein. The sample lists hundreds of thousands of distinct CDR3 sequences, roughly three fifths occurring once. Trimming stripped 5 bases from V and 1 base from J, with 19 bases between. The germline CDR1 and CDR2 sequences are SEHNR and FQNEAQ (reference sequence). The CDR3 extends over 17 amino acids. This clonotype was detected a few times. As yet, its antigen is unknown. The rearrangement uses TRBV7-9 and TRBJ2-3, with D perhaps TRBD2 (6 bases). The TCR sequence derives from a girl aged 2-15 years with multiple sclerosis. Sequencing used blood. The CDR3 region is CASSAILGGTRTDTQYF. The CDR3 bases are TGTGCCAGCAGCGCTATCTTGGGCGGGACCCGCACAGATACGCAGTATTTT.